The sequence of this TCR beta chain was determined in a study of shared clonotypes between healthy human individuals. Terminally differentiated effector memory CD45RA+ cells were excluded from the naive CD8 cells, which were CD45RO-negative and positively selected for CCR7. Investigators spread the genomic DNA of each subset evenly over several immunoSEQ plates. Method: immunoSEQ multiplex PCR; TCRdb's copy keeps in-frame clones and lacks some. The data hold roughly 2,000,000 clones, with approximately 94% observed a single time. Specimen: naive CD8+ T cells sorted from blood. The TCR was taken from a man aged 18 to 29 in good health.

The CDR3 region has the DNA TGTGCCCGTCACGACGGGGGAGGGGATACGCAGTATTTT. It is translated as CARHDGGGDTQYF. V gene TRBV30 combines with J gene TRBJ2-3, with 7 positions matching TRBD2. The CDR3 contains 13 residues. The trim removed 8 bases at V and 6 bases at J, leaving 11 bases unmatched. CDR1 is GTSNPN, CDR2 SVGIG, per germline (reference sequence).